This paragraph covers one T cell receptor (beta chain) sequence. This entry belongs to a study of long-term antiretroviral therapy in people with HIV. At the survey level, the v3.0 immunoSEQ assay was run. Profiling relied on immunoSEQ multiplex PCR, and the TCRdb table lists in-frame clones only, not all of them. The sample comprises about 35,000 clones, about four fifths of which are singletons, and under 6.5% rests with the top ten. This clonotype was obtained from a man aged 18 to 30 with HIV. Sample: unsorted PBMCs, taken 1 year after starting antiretroviral therapy.

CDR3 loop: CASSQDPRGTEAFF. CDR3 sequence (DNA): TGTGCCAGCAGCCAAGATCCAAGGGGAACTGAAGCTTTCTTT. The rearrangement uses TRBV14 and TRBJ1-1; weak D call: TRBD1 (5 bases). The CDR3 spans 14 residues. Trimming left V 0 bases short and J 5 bases short, with 10 bases between. Germline-derived CDR1 and CDR2 are SGHDN and FVKESK.